This record concerns one TCR beta chain sequence. Its antigen is undetermined. This specimen belongs to a study of shared clonotypes between healthy human individuals. About the study: The donors, a couple of women and three men, were aged 18 to 49. Study-wide results and caveats: Clonotype sharing across donors was expected to vary with sequencing depth.

The sequencing of unsorted PBMC DNA took place on ten immunoSEQ deep assay plates. The method was immunoSEQ multiplex PCR; TCRdb's version includes in-frame clones alone and lacks a portion of them. The sample shows 520,000 or so clones, more than 65% of them seen only once. CDR3 length: 14 amino acids. V lost 4 bases, J lost 4 bases, and 10 bases lay in between. In germline, CDR1 is LNHNV, CDR2 YYDKDF (reference sequence). Sequences were obtained from PBMCs. The V gene is TRBV15, the J gene TRBJ2-2; no definite D call. This TCR was sampled from a woman aged 40-49 years in good health. Some clones in this sample may be carry-over from other donors' samples. Here the CDR3 reads CATSTLFGTGELFF. The CDR3 nucleotides are TGTGCCACCAGCACACTCTTTGGCACCGGGGAGCTGTTTTTT.